This TCR beta chain was sequenced for a study of cytomegalovirus exposure and HLA in healthy donors. The V end was cut by 5 bases, the J end by 8 bases, with 9 bases between. Germline V gives CDR1 MGHDK, CDR2 SYGVNS. The CDR3 is 11 amino acids. Amplification used 60 Vbeta primers and 13 Jbeta primers. Sequencing was performed with immunoSEQ multiplex PCR; in TCRdb, only in-frame clones are kept and a portion is missing. The table lists 100,000 to 150,000 clones, about four fifths of them singletons. The rearrangement joins TRBV25-1 to TRBJ1-1; no clear D gene. This TCR was sampled from a woman aged 40-49 years in good health and CMV-seropositive. The sample consisted of PBMCs. The CDR3 region has the DNA TGTGCCAGCAGTCGATCGACAGAAGCTTTCTTT. Residues: CASSRSTEAFF.